The sequence of this T cell receptor (beta chain) was determined in a study of cytomegalovirus exposure and HLA in healthy donors. Whole-study context: The Caucasian-associated ancestry cluster contained 81% of the approximately 400 genotyped donors.

This clone counts as medium-sized (0.01 to 0.1%). Its antigen is undetermined. The study's findings and limits: Equally common other TCR beta chains were less clonally expanded than HLA-associated ones, a later analysis found. The HLA-A and HLA-B alleles of most subjects were reportedly predicted accurately from TCR beta sequences.

V dropped 3 bases and J dropped 7 bases, with 6 bases sitting between them. The CDR3 length is 12 residues. CDR1 is LNHDA and CDR2 is SQIVND in the germline V gene (reference sequence). With 60 Vbeta and 13 Jbeta primers, the PCR was carried out. TCRdb keeps only in-frame clones here, not all; method: immunoSEQ multiplex PCR. Here the sample spans about 160,000 clones, under 85% being singletons. The source material was PBMCs. The chain couples TRBV19 to TRBJ2-2; D is unresolved. This TCR came from a woman in her 30s in good health and CMV-seronegative. CDR3 bases: TGTGCCAGTAGTATGCCCGGCGGGGAGCTGTTTTTT. It yields the protein CASSMPGGELFF.